This T cell receptor (beta chain) was profiled in a study of blood T cell repertoires in COVID-19. The CDR3 is made up of 15 amino acids. Germline assignment: CDR1 MRHNA and CDR2 SNTAGT. Deletions cut 6 bases from V and 0 bases from J, with 12 bases between. In this sample, this clone turned up a few times. This table comes from immunoSEQ multiplex PCR, and its TCRdb copy is limited to in-frame clones, with some not included. The table lists about 150,000 clones, around 82% of them singletons, with roughly 15% in the top ten. The sequence was obtained from a human donor with acute or convalescent COVID-19. The donor label of this sample is uncertain. V gene TRBV6-4 combines with J gene TRBJ1-3; the D gene is possibly TRBD1 (6 bases). The specimen was peripheral blood. CDR3 coding DNA: TGTGCCAGCAGCAAAACAGGGAGCTCTGGAAACACCATATATTTT. Its protein product is CASSKTGSSGNTIYF.